A selection of T cell receptor beta chains follows, all from one sample in a study of CXCR3-negative and CXCR3-positive naive CD8 T cells. TCRdb re-called the 5' RACE reads and catalogs CDR3 proteins one per entry, DNA excluded. Its clone listing holds around 81,000 distinct CDR3 sequences. The specimen sequenced was naive CXCR3- CD8+ T cells from blood. The source is a human donor in good health. Some clones in this sample may be carry-over from other donors' samples. Each CDR3 is given with its conserved first and last residue. Some rows mark clone size as missing; the rest say once, few, many or name a class of expanded clone.

CDR3 protein,J gene,V gene,clone size
CASSAPPGAPQYF,TRBJ2-3,TRBV7-8,NA
CASSSAAGANTQYF,TRBJ2-3,TRBV7-8,NA
CASSEFGGRGPGELFF,TRBJ2-2,TRBV2,NA
CATSRERQETQYF,TRBJ2-5,TRBV15,NA
CSAEGQVRETQYF,TRBJ2-5,TRBV29-1,NA
CASSTPTGPQHF,TRBJ1-5,TRBV14,NA
CATSLRTSGVDTQYF,TRBJ2-3,TRBV15,NA
CASSVSGGGAYEQYF,TRBJ2-7,TRBV7-3,NA
CASSRDSYNEQFF,TRBJ2-1,TRBV27,NA
CASSQDSGPSGETQYF,TRBJ2-5,TRBV4-2,NA
CASSLESINEQFF,TRBJ2-1,TRBV5-1,NA
CASSLATYEQYF,TRBJ2-7,TRBV7-2,NA
CSVEGLYGYTF,TRBJ1-2,TRBV29-1,NA
CSVRDRSDYGYTF,TRBJ1-2,TRBV29-1,NA
CASSQDLSYEQYF,TRBJ2-7,TRBV4-3,medium-sized
CASSLGQGTGELFF,TRBJ2-2,TRBV5-1,NA
CSVVGMNTEAFF,TRBJ1-1,TRBV29-1,NA
CASSFLGGPAETQYF,TRBJ2-5,TRBV11-2,NA
CASSAPQGLYNEQFF,TRBJ2-1,TRBV9,NA
CASTAGQGASYEQYF,TRBJ2-7,TRBV27,NA
CASSLSAGVTGELFF,TRBJ2-2,TRBV5-1,NA
CASSQDGLAGLADTQYF,TRBJ2-3,TRBV4-1,NA
CASSWDGYQETQYF,TRBJ2-5,TRBV6-5,NA
CASSLGLAGGGEQFF,TRBJ2-1,TRBV13,NA
CASSGTENTEAFF,TRBJ1-1,TRBV9,NA
CASSLRGTDEQYF,TRBJ2-7,TRBV11-2,NA
CASSPPREVTGELFF,TRBJ2-2,TRBV28,NA
CASSLTTSGPPYEQYF,TRBJ2-7,TRBV7-9,NA
CSVEGARAEAFF,TRBJ1-1,TRBV29-1,NA
CASSRRLAGGDTQYF,TRBJ2-3,TRBV7-8,NA
CASSRVGDQPQHF,TRBJ1-5,TRBV7-9,NA